The table lists the clone carrying this TCR beta chain with many counts. Its cognate antigen is unknown. The related graft donor's blood sample was taken on the day of bone marrow donation. This specimen belongs to a study of T cells after posttransplantation cyclophosphamide. Study-wide points: Tissue-infiltrating T cells from skin or gut overlapped little with blood T cells. Recipient CMV seropositivity and CMV reactivation strongly tracked TRB clonality. Donor-recipient repertoire similarity was low at 1-2 months, rising over year one.

The CDR3 sequence is 15 residues long. After removal of 5 bases from V and 9 bases from J, the junction contained 13 bases not matched to a gene. Per the germline V gene, CDR1 is MNHNY and CDR2 is SVGAGI (reference sequence). The method was immunoSEQ multiplex PCR; TCRdb's version includes in-frame clones alone and lacks a portion of them. The profile covers 20,000 to 25,000 clones, none occurring a single time. Material for sequencing was PBMCs. This sequence originates from a woman aged 55 to 70 in good health, CMV-negative, and a related stem cell transplant donor. This rearrangement joins TRBV6-6 to TRBJ2-1, with 7 bases identical to TRBD1. CDR3 residues: CASSRGQTPTGEQFF. Written as DNA, the CDR3 is TGTGCCAGCAGTCGGGGACAGACTCCGACAGGTGAGCAGTTCTTC.